A single sample gave rise to the 24 T cell receptor beta chains below, sequenced in a study of identical twins. TCRdb reprocessed the 5' RACE reads via MiXCR and lists one record per CDR3 protein. In the table there are around 240,000 distinct CDR3 sequences, roughly 7% of which are singletons. A further study also used this sample, focusing on yellow fever vaccine responses in identical twins.

The sequencing input was memory (CD45RO+) T cells sorted from blood. The source is a woman aged 18-30 years in good health.

This clonotype was picked up many times. The V gene is TRBV5-1, the J gene TRBJ2-2; a weak D match, TRBD2 (6 bases). The CDR3 runs 15 residues. Germline V lookup: CDR1 SGHRS, CDR2 YFSETQ. V shed 1 base and J shed 6 bases, with 13 bases lying between them. Here the CDR3 reads CASSLLEGTAGELFF. DNA of the CDR3: TGCGCCAGCAGCTTGTTGGAGGGGACGGCCGGGGAGCTGTTTTTT.

This clonotype was detected a few times. V usage is TRBV2 and J usage is TRBJ2-1; tentatively, D is TRBD1 or TRBD2 (5 bases each). This CDR3 region has 16 residues. Germline lookup yields CDR1 SNHLY and CDR2 FYNNEI. V was shortened by 5 bases and J by 0 bases, with 14 bases between the two germline ends. DNA of the CDR3: TGTGCCAGCAGTAGCCTTGGGGGTCGCTCCTACAATGAGCAGTTCTTC. This translates into CASSSLGGRSYNEQFF.

This clonotype was found a few times. V gene TRBV28 combines with J gene TRBJ2-1; possible D gene TRBD1, 6 bases. This CDR3 contains 14 residues. V was cut by 6 bases and J by 3 bases, with 12 bases left in between. Per germline, CDR1 MDHEN and CDR2 SYDVKM. CDR3 DNA: TGTGCCAGCAGCCCAGGACAGTTCTACAATGAGCAGTTCTTC. Translated, it gives CASSPGQFYNEQFF.

The V call is TRBV14, the J call TRBJ2-7, with 7 positions matching TRBD1. The J segment lost 2 bases and the V segment lost 6 bases, leaving 10 bases of the junction unmatched. Germline lookup yields CDR1 SGHDN and CDR2 FVKESK. This CDR3 is built from 15 residues. This chain's CDR3 is CASSRRDSPTYEQYF. The CDR3 region has the DNA TGTGCCAGCAGTCGCCGGGACAGCCCGACCTACGAGCAGTACTTC.

This chain connects TRBV29-1 to TRBJ1-6; 10 nucleotides align to TRBD1. The CDR3 runs to 14 residues. Germline V gene data show CDR1 as SQVTM and CDR2 as ANQGSEA. The ends lost 5 bases at V and 7 bases at J; junction bases unmatched: 5. The CDR3 sequence: CSVLLGQGNSPLHF. The CDR3 coding sequence is TGCAGCGTTCTCCTGGGACAGGGGAATTCACCCCTCCACTTT.

This clonotype has only a few counts. The chain uses TRBV6-1 and TRBJ1-1; D remains unclear. CDR3 size: 13 residues. V lost 7 bases and J lost 0, with 9 bases in between. CDR1 and CDR2 from the germline V gene are MNHNS and SASEGT. The CDR3 region has the DNA TGTGCCAGCAAGGCGTTCATGAACACTGAAGCTTTCTTT. This codes for CASKAFMNTEAFF.

This clonotype was counted only a few times. The chain combines TRBV5-1 with TRBJ2-5; weak D call: TRBD2 (6 bases). Germline V CDR1 and CDR2: SGHRS, YFSETQ. V lost 4 bases and J lost 5, with 18 bases in between. The CDR3 loop spans 15 amino acids. The CDR3 coding sequence is TGCGCCAGCAGCACGGAGGGACTGGGGAGGGAGACCCAGTACTTC. Protein product: CASSTEGLGRETQYF.

This clonotype was counted a few times. This CDR3 is CASRLDPLRGFDEQFF. CDR3 sequence (DNA): TGTGCCAGCAGGCTGGACCCCCTACGGGGGTTCGATGAGCAGTTCTTC. This chain uses TRBV28 with TRBJ2-1; TRBD2 might be the D (6 bases). CDR3 size: 16 residues. Trimming pared 6 bases from V and 8 bases from J, leaving 23 bases between. CDR1 is MDHEN, CDR2 SYDVKM, per germline.

In its sample, this clonotype was seen many times. V and J are TRBV2 and TRBJ2-1, with 13 bases lining up with TRBD2. There are 14 residues in the CDR3. Looked up from germline, CDR1 is SNHLY and CDR2 is FYNNEI. With V trimmed by 8 bases and J by 6 bases, 4 bases remained unmatched. The CDR3 DNA sequence: TGTGCCAGCGGAGGGACTAGCGGGATCAATGAGCAGTTCTTC. This translates into CASGGTSGINEQFF.

This clonotype was recorded many times. CDR3 DNA: TGTGCCAGCACCCAATCTTACACCGGGGAGCTGTTTTTT. As protein: CASTQSYTGELFF. The rearrangement joins TRBV12-3 or TRBV12-4 to TRBJ2-2; D uncertain. The V end lost 7 bases, the J end lost 3 bases, and 9 bases lay between the germline ends. This CDR3 is built from 13 residues.

The chain has TRBV7-6 and TRBJ2-3, with 8 bases matching TRBD2. Germline loops: CDR1 SGHVS, CDR2 FNYEAQ. The length of the CDR3 is 17 residues. J gave up 2 bases and V 2 bases, and 9 bases lay outside the gene matches. The CDR3 spells CASSLRGLALPTDTQYF. The CDR3 DNA follows: TGTGCCAGCAGCTTACGCGGACTAGCCCTCCCCACAGATACGCAGTATTTT.

This sequence joins TRBV6-1 and TRBJ1-2; the D is unclear. The CDR3 contains 14 residues. Germline V lookup: CDR1 MNHNS, CDR2 SASEGT. Deletions cut 6 bases from V and 4 bases from J, with 15 bases between. DNA of the CDR3: TGTGCCAGCAGCGGCTGGGAGACGGCCTATGGCTACACCTTC. Translated, it gives CASSGWETAYGYTF.

This clonotype occurred a few times. The chain carries TRBV5-6 and TRBJ2-2, with D tentatively TRBD2 (5 bases). This CDR3 comprises 15 residues. V was pared by 1 base and J by 3 bases, with 10 bases between. Germline V gene sequence: CDR1 SGHDT, CDR2 YYEEEE. The CDR3 loop reads CASSLTRLYTGELFF. The CDR3, as DNA: TGTGCCAGCAGCTTGACCCGACTATACACCGGGGAGCTGTTTTTT.

This clonotype appeared many times. V and J are TRBV4-2 and TRBJ2-3; the match to TRBD2 covers 9 bases. The germline V gene encodes CDR1 LGHNA and CDR2 YNFKEQ. This CDR3 contains 15 residues. Unmatched junction bases numbered 3, after V lost 3 bases and J lost 2 bases. The CDR3 bases are TGTGCCAGCAGCCAGCGGACTAGCGACACAGATACGCAGTATTTT. This gives the protein CASSQRTSDTDTQYF.

CDR3 protein: CASSLVPGVRASSYNEQFF. The CDR3 coding sequence is TGTGCCAGCAGCTTAGTTCCCGGGGTCAGGGCAAGCTCCTACAATGAGCAGTTCTTC. V and J are TRBV11-2 and TRBJ2-1; D is tentatively TRBD1 or TRBD2 (5 bases each). Germline CDR1 is SGHAT and CDR2 is FQNNGV. V shed 1 base and J shed 0 bases, with 19 bases lying between them. The CDR3 runs 19 residues.

This clonotype has just one count. The chain links TRBV19 to TRBJ1-2; D is ambiguous. CDR3 length equals 12 residues. Looked up from germline, CDR1 is LNHDA and CDR2 is SQIVND (reference sequence). V shed 7 bases and J shed 7 bases, with 13 bases lying between them. CDR3 amino acids: CASNSEDLGYTF. CDR3 in DNA: TGTGCCAGTAACTCCGAGGACCTTGGCTACACCTTC.

The CDR3 sequence is CASSPGGPVEQFF. The CDR3 DNA follows: TGTGCCAGCTCACCAGGGGGACCAGTCGAGCAGTTCTTC. The rearrangement links TRBV18 to TRBJ2-1, with D perhaps assigned TRBD1 or TRBD2 (5 bases each). Trimming stripped 2 bases from V and 10 bases from J, with 12 bases between. CDR1 and CDR2 (germline): KGHSH, LQKENI. This CDR3 has 13 residues.

This clonotype turned up a few times. The genes are TRBV10-3 and TRBJ2-2; 8 bases are shared with TRBD1. CDR1 is ENHRY, CDR2 SYGVKD, per germline. This CDR3 comprises 15 residues. Losses at the gene ends were 4 bases for V and 0 bases for J; bases not matched to a gene: 1. The CDR3 DNA sequence: TGTGCCATCAGTGGGACAGGGACGAACACCGGGGAGCTGTTTTTT. It yields the protein CAISGTGTNTGELFF.

The chain combines TRBV6-2 or TRBV6-3 with TRBJ1-3; D is unclear. This CDR3 region has 14 residues. Per the germline V gene, CDR1 is MNHEY and CDR2 is SVGEGT. V was shortened by 2 bases and J by 4 bases, with 9 bases between the two germline ends. The CDR3 nucleotides read TGTGCCAGCAGTTACGGCGGGTTGGGAAACACCATATATTTT. Translation: CASSYGGLGNTIYF.

This clonotype was counted between two and nine times. The V call is TRBV20-1, the J call TRBJ2-7; 13 bases agree with TRBD2. Losses at the gene ends were 1 base for V and 7 bases for J; bases not matched to a gene: 10. The CDR3 totals 16 residues. Germline CDR1 DFQATT, CDR2 SNEGSKA (reference sequence). The CDR3 coding sequence is TGCAGTGCTAGAGCAAAAGGACTAGCGGGAGTCCGGGAGCAGTACTTC. Protein sequence: CSARAKGLAGVREQYF.

The DNA for the CDR3 is TGTGCCAGTAGTTCCGGACACTTAAAGTACTTC. Protein: CASSSGHLKYF. The V and J genes are TRBV19 and TRBJ2-7, with a possible D match to TRBD1 (5 bases). The CDR3 is 11 residues long. V lost 5 bases and J lost 11, with 13 bases in between. Germline V gene lookup returns CDR1 LNHDA and CDR2 SQIVND (reference sequence).

This clonotype occurred a few times. This chain uses TRBV14 with TRBJ2-7; D gene uncertain. The V end lost 1 base, the J end lost 1 base, and 8 bases lay between the germline ends. The V gene's germline CDR1 is SGHDN and CDR2 FVKESK. There are 14 residues in the CDR3. The CDR3: CASSQARVSYEQYV. CDR3 sequence (DNA): TGTGCCAGCAGCCAAGCTCGGGTTTCCTACGAGCAGTACGTC.

This sequence joins TRBV5-1 and TRBJ2-1; the D gene is possibly TRBD1 (6 bases). The CDR3 has 20 amino acids. Germline values: CDR1 SGHRS, CDR2 YFSETQ. Trimming took off 1 base at V and 0 bases at J, with 23 bases between the two ends. The CDR3 DNA sequence: TGCGCCAGCAGCTTGTTTTTGGGACACGGACCCTCAACCTCCTACAATGAGCAGTTCTTC. Protein: CASSLFLGHGPSTSYNEQFF.

The chain recombines TRBV25-1 with TRBJ1-2, with 8 positions matching TRBD1. After removal of 8 bases from V and 1 base from J, the junction contained 0 bases not matched to a gene. This CDR3 comprises 12 residues. The germline CDR1 and CDR2 sequences are MGHDK and SYGVNS. Written as DNA, the CDR3 is TGTGCCAGCGGACAGGGTAACTATGGCTACACCTTC. Translation gives CASGQGNYGYTF.